This T cell receptor beta chain was sequenced during a study of shared clonotypes between healthy human individuals. Findings and caveats of the study: What limited the represented genetic and exposure-history diversity was the small number of donors. Rarefaction curves obtained for sorted subsets showed sequencing incomplete despite large depth.

The genomic DNA of each subset was split evenly across several immunoSEQ plates. Profiled with immunoSEQ multiplex PCR; TCRdb holds only in-frame clones, not every one. The sample carries around 2,000,000 clones, less than 95% recorded once. Naive CD8 cells comprised CD45RO-negative, CCR7-positively selected cells, excluding terminally differentiated effector memory CD45RA+ cells. Trimming removed 1 base at V and 7 bases at J, with 16 bases between. CDR3 size: 15 residues. CDR1 SGHTA and CDR2 FQGNSA come from the germline V gene. As for this clone: Its antigen is currently unknown.

The chain employs TRBV7-2 and TRBJ1-1; TRBD1 is a possible D gene (6 bases). The TCR comes from a man aged 18 to 29 in good health. The specimen was naive CD8+ T cells sorted from blood. The CDR3 reads CASSLDQGTPLEAFF. Here the CDR3 DNA reads TGTGCCAGCAGCTTAGACCAGGGGACCCCCCTTGAAGCTTTCTTT.